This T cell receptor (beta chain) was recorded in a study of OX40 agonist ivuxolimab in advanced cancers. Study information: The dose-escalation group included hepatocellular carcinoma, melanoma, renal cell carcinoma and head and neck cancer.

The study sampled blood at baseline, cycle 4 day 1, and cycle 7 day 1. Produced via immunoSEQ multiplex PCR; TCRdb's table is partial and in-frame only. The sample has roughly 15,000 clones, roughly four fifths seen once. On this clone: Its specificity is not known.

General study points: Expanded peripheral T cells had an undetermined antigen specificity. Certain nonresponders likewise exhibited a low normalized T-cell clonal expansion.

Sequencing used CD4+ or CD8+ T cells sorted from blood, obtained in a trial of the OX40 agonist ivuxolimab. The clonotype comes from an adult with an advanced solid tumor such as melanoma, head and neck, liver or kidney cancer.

This CDR3 is CASSFGRVGWETQYF. DNA for the CDR3: TGTGCCAGCAGCTTCGGCAGGGTGGGGTGGGAGACCCAGTACTTC. This chain uses TRBV7-9 with TRBJ2-5, with D perhaps matching TRBD1 (5 bases). Looked up from germline, CDR1 is SEHNR and CDR2 is FQNEAQ (reference sequence). The V end was cut by 3 bases, the J end by 5 bases, with 16 bases between. This CDR3 comprises 15 residues.